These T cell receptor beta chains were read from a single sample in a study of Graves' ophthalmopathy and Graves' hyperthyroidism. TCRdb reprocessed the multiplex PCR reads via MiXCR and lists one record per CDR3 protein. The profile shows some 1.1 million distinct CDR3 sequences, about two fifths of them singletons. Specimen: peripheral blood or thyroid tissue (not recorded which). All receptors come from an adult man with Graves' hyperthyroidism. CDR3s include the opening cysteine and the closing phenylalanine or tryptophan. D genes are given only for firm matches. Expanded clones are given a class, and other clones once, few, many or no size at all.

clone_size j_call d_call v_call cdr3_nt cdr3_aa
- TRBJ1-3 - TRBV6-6 TGTGCCAGCAGGCCCGGAGGAAACACCATATATTTT CASRPGGNTIYF
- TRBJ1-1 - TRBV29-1 TGCAGCCAAAGGTACGGGAACACTGAAGCTTTCTTT CSQRYGNTEAFF
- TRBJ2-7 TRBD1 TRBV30 TGTGCCGGCGACAGGGGGTTCCTTGGCGAGCAGTACTTC CAGDRGFLGEQYF
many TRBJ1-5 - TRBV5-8 TGTGCCAGCAGCATTCCGGGCCAGCCCCAGCATTTT CASSIPGQPQHF
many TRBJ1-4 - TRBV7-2 TGTGCCAGCAGCCCAGAGGTGCAGAGCAGGATGAAACTGTTTTTT CASSPEVQSRMKLFF
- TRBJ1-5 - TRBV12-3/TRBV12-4 TGTGCCAGCACTGTGAGAGGGGATCAGCCCCAGCATTTT CASTVRGDQPQHF
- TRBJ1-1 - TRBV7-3 TGTGCCAGCAGCTTGCATGGGGGCAAGGAAGCTTTCTTT CASSLHGGKEAFF
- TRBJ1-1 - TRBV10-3 TGTGCCTTCACCTCGTCGGACAGGAACACTGAAGCTTTCTTT CAFTSSDRNTEAFF
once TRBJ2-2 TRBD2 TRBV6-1 TGTGCCAGCAGGACTAGCGGGGGCGTTTCTGGCACCGGGGAGCTGTTTTTT CASRTSGGVSGTGELFF
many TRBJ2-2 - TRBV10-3 TGTGCCATCAGTGAGTCGAACCGGGGGCTCTCCGGGGAGCTGTTTTTT CAISESNRGLSGELFF
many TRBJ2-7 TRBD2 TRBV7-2 TGTGCCAGCAGCACCCCCTACCGGACTAGCAATGGCGAGCAGTACTTC CASSTPYRTSNGEQYF
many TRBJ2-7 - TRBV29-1 TGCAGCGTTGTTAAGGAAGCACCCTTCGAGCAGTACTTC CSVVKEAPFEQYF
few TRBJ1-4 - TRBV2 TGTGCCATCTCGGACGGGGAGGAAAAACTGTTTTTT CAISDGEEKLFF
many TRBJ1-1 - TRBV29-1 TGCAGCGTTGCGTGGGGTGAAACTGAAGCTTTCTTT CSVAWGETEAFF
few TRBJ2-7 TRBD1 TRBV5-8 TGTGCCAGCAGCTTGGAGGGGGCGCGTCTCTACGAGCAGTACTTC CASSLEGARLYEQYF
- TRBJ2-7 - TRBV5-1 TGCGCCAGCCACCCCCTCGGGATCTCCTACGAGCAGTACTTC CASHPLGISYEQYF
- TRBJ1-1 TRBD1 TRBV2 TGTGCCAGCAGCGAAATAGGGACAGCGAACACTGAAGCTTTCTTT CASSEIGTANTEAFF
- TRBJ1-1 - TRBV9 TGTGCCAGCAGCGTTAATATCGGGGCGAGCACTGAAGCTTTCTTT CASSVNIGASTEAFF
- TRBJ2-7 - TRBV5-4 TGTGCCAGCAGCTTGAGTTCCGCGCTTTTAGGGTCCTACGAGCAGTACTTC CASSLSSALLGSYEQYF
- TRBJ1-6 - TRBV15 TGTGCCACCAGCCCCAGGAAATATAATTCACCCCTCCACTTT CATSPRKYNSPLHF
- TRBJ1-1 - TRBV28 TGTGCCAGTCGAGACTTGCCCCCCGGCTCTGAAGCTTTCTTT CASRDLPPGSEAFF
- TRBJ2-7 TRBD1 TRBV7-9 TGTGCCAGCAGCTTAGACAGGGGACGGATGTACGAGCAGTACTTC CASSLDRGRMYEQYF
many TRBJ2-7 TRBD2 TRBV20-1 TGCAGTGCTAGATCCGGGACTAGCGGGACCCGCTACGAGCAGTACTTC CSARSGTSGTRYEQYF